Presented here are 29 T cell receptor beta chains from one specimen sequenced in a study of blood T cell repertoires in COVID-19. Sequencing was performed with immunoSEQ multiplex PCR; in TCRdb, only in-frame clones are kept and a portion is missing. Altogether roughly 250,000 clones are present, around 85% being singletons, with the ten largest covering approximately 12%. Sequenced input: peripheral blood. These receptors were taken from a young woman with COVID-19, enrolled during active disease.

The chain recombines TRBV2 with TRBJ2-7, with TRBD1 matching over 9 bases. Trimming cost V 2 bases and J 2 bases; bases outside gene matches: 1. CDR3 length: 14 amino acids. Germline V CDR1 and CDR2: SNHLY, FYNNEI. The CDR3 nucleotides are TGTGCCAGCAGTGAATACAGGGGGCCCTACGAGCAGTACTTC. This encodes CASSEYRGPYEQYF.

This clone was found once. The rearrangement uses TRBV18 and TRBJ1-2; 11 bases fit TRBD1. Germline V gene lookup returns CDR1 KGHSH and CDR2 LQKENI. V dropped 3 bases and J dropped 7; count of bases not matched to a gene: 4. There are 14 residues in the CDR3. CDR3 sequence reads: CASSPGTGGSGYTF. In nucleotides, the CDR3 is TGTGCCAGCTCACCGGGGACAGGGGGGTCTGGCTACACCTTC.

The V call is TRBV19, the J call TRBJ1-4, with 7 bases that match TRBD1. The CDR3 consists of 16 residues. Looked up from germline, CDR1 is LNHDA and CDR2 is SQIVND (reference sequence). V was pared by 7 bases and J by 2 bases, with 10 bases of the junction left unmatched. CDR3 in amino acids: CASTLTGPITNEKLFF. In nucleotides, the CDR3 is TGTGCCAGTACCCTGACAGGGCCGATCACTAATGAAAAACTGTTTTTT.

The J gene is TRBJ2-7, the V gene TRBV11-2, with 10 bases identical to TRBD1. V was clipped by 5 bases and J by 0 bases; unmatched bases: 13. The germline CDR1 and CDR2 sequences are SGHAT and FQNNGV. The CDR3 consists of 18 residues. The CDR3 DNA follows: TGTGCCAGCAGCGGTACTATTCCGGGACAGGGGATCTCCTACGAGCAGTACTTC. This gives the protein CASSGTIPGQGISYEQYF.

The chain carries TRBV19 and TRBJ2-7; tentatively, D is TRBD1 (6 bases). The CDR3 contains 15 residues. Germline V gives CDR1 LNHDA, CDR2 SQIVND (reference sequence). V lost 3 bases to trimming and J lost 2 bases, with 14 bases between them. CDR3 DNA sequence: TGTGCCAGTAGTATGTCCACCTGGACAGCCTACGAGCAGTACTTC. Translation gives CASSMSTWTAYEQYF.

The chain combines TRBV10-3 with TRBJ2-1, with D possibly being TRBD1 (5 bases). The length of the CDR3 is 16 residues. Germline CDR1 reads ENHRY; CDR2 reads SYGVKD. V was pared by 0 bases and J by 2 bases, with 11 bases between. The CDR3 here is CAISESGAFPYNEQFF. CDR3 DNA sequence: TGTGCCATCAGTGAGTCAGGGGCCTTTCCCTACAATGAGCAGTTCTTC.

J is TRBJ2-7 and V is TRBV28; D is perhaps TRBD1 (6 bases). The CDR3 covers 12 residues. The germline V gene encodes CDR1 MDHEN and CDR2 SYDVKM. Trimming shortened V by 6 bases and J by 7 bases, and 13 bases separated the two germline ends. The CDR3 region is CASSSGVREQYF. CDR3 coding DNA: TGTGCCAGCAGCTCAGGGGTAAGGGAGCAGTACTTC. The full variable domain, its missing parts supplied by reference TRBV28 and TRBJ2-7, is DVKVTQSSRYLVKRTGEKVFLECVQDMDHENMFWYRQDPGLGLRLIYFSYDVKMKEKGDIPEGYSVSREKKERFSLILESASTNQTSMYLCASSSGVREQYFGPGTRLTVT.

CDR3: CATLIRNTQYF. CDR3 sequence (DNA): TGTGCCACCCTAATTCGAAATACGCAGTATTTT. V usage is TRBV7-9 and J usage is TRBJ2-3; D unclear. Germline loops: CDR1 SEHNR, CDR2 FQNEAQ (reference sequence). Trimming cost V 10 bases and J 7 bases, with 12 bases left between them. This CDR3 has 11 amino acids.

V is TRBV19 and J is TRBJ1-5, with D unclear. V lost 10 bases and J lost 7, with 23 bases in between. The CDR3 consists of 15 residues. Germline CDR1 and CDR2: LNHDA and SQIVND (reference sequence). The CDR3 bases are TGTGCCACCTCCCCGGACGAGGGTTGGGGACAGCCCCAGCATTTT. Protein product: CATSPDEGWGQPQHF.

The rearrangement links TRBV7-8 to TRBJ2-5; D perhaps matches TRBD2 (5 bases). CDR3 length: 14 amino acids. V was cut by 0 bases and J by 4 bases, with 9 bases left in between. Germline CDR1 SGHVS, CDR2 FQNEAQ. CDR3 nucleotide sequence: TGTGCCAGCAGCTTAGCCGGGGATCGAGAGACCCAGTACTTC. Translating it yields CASSLAGDRETQYF.

The chain recombines TRBV5-1 with TRBJ2-3, with TRBD1 identical over 9 bases. CDR3 length: 17 amino acids. Trimming cost V 0 bases and J 4 bases; bases outside gene matches: 9. The germline V gene encodes CDR1 SGHRS and CDR2 YFSETQ. This CDR3 reads CASSLEPQGAFADTQYF. CDR3 in DNA: TGCGCCAGCAGCTTGGAACCACAGGGGGCATTCGCAGATACGCAGTATTTT.

The chain joins TRBV6-6 to TRBJ1-6, with a weak D call TRBD1 (6 bases). Trimming left V 6 bases short and J 13 bases short, with 16 bases between. This CDR3 comprises 13 residues. Germline V gives CDR1 MNHNY, CDR2 SVGAGI (reference sequence). The CDR3 coding sequence is TGTGCCAGCAGCCCTCACGACAGGTACCCCCTCCACTTT. Translation: CASSPHDRYPLHF.

The chain recombines TRBV29-1 with TRBJ1-1; D is unresolved. The germline V gene has CDR1 SQVTM and CDR2 ANQGSEA. V lost 0 bases and J 8 bases, leaving 10 bases between the germline ends. The CDR3 runs 12 residues. The CDR3 reads CSVEDSAEEAFF. The DNA of the CDR3 is TGCAGCGTTGAAGATAGCGCAGAAGAAGCTTTCTTT.

This chain links TRBV6-5 with TRBJ2-3; 8 bases are shared with TRBD1. Germline V gives CDR1 MNHEY, CDR2 SVGAGI. The CDR3 is made up of 15 amino acids. The V and J ends lost 1 base and 0 bases, in that order; junction bases with no gene match: 0. The CDR3 protein is CASSYWDRSTDTQYF. The CDR3 DNA reads as TGTGCCAGCAGTTACTGGGACAGGAGCACAGATACGCAGTATTTT.

The V gene is TRBV7-9, the J gene TRBJ2-1; no clear D. This CDR3 has 14 residues. V was trimmed by 5 bases and J by 8 bases, leaving 16 bases between them. The germline CDR1 and CDR2 sequences are SEHNR and FQNEAQ (reference sequence). CDR3 DNA: TGTGCCAGCAGCCCCCATAGGAGTCCCGATGAGCAGTTCTTC. It is translated as CASSPHRSPDEQFF.

The chain is built from TRBV6-2 or TRBV6-3 and TRBJ1-2; 9 bases are shared with TRBD1. The CDR3 spans 15 residues. V lost 6 bases to trimming and J lost 4 bases; unmatched junction nucleotides: 9. Germline V gives CDR1 MNHEY, CDR2 SVGEGT. The CDR3 loop reads CASSRPGQGFYGYTF. The CDR3 DNA reads as TGTGCCAGCAGCAGACCGGGACAGGGATTCTATGGCTACACCTTC.

This sequence joins TRBV5-5 and TRBJ2-5; D gene uncertain. CDR1 is SGHKS and CDR2 is YYEKEE in the germline V gene (reference sequence). This CDR3 has 13 residues. V gave up 0 bases and J gave up 3 bases, with 6 bases separating them. CDR3 loop: CASSLVHKETQYF. DNA for the CDR3: TGTGCCAGCAGCTTGGTCCACAAAGAGACCCAGTACTTC. The full variable domain, completed using reference TRBV5-5 and TRBJ2-5, is DAGVTQSPTHLIKTRGQQVTLRCSPISGHKSVSWYQQVLGQGPQFIFQYYEKEERGRGNFPDRFSARQFPNYSSELNVNALLLGDSALYLCASSLVHKETQYFGPGTRLLVL.

V gene TRBV18 combines with J gene TRBJ2-1; TRBD2 matches 8 bases. V lost 3 bases to trimming and J lost 5 bases; unmatched junction nucleotides: 3. This CDR3 comprises 14 residues. Per the germline V gene, CDR1 is KGHSH and CDR2 is LQKENI. DNA for the CDR3: TGTGCCAGCTCACCGGGACTAGGGAACAATGAGCAGTTCTTC. As protein: CASSPGLGNNEQFF.

The rearrangement joins TRBV5-1 to TRBJ2-7, with D possibly matching TRBD1 (6 bases). In germline, CDR1 is SGHRS, CDR2 YFSETQ. The CDR3 spans 14 residues. The germline V and J ends were trimmed by 7 bases and 2 bases, with 16 bases remaining between them. The CDR3 loop is CASRLIGTPYEQYF. CDR3 coding DNA: TGCGCCAGCCGCCTGATCGGGACACCCTACGAGCAGTACTTC.

This chain joins TRBV28 and TRBJ2-2; 8 bases align to TRBD2. CDR1 and CDR2 from the germline V gene are MDHEN and SYDVKM. The J segment lost 4 bases and the V segment lost 7 bases, leaving 5 bases of the junction unmatched. This CDR3 is built from 14 residues. In DNA, the CDR3 is TGTGCCAGCATCAGACGGGGGGGCACCGGGGAGCTGTTTTTT. Residues: CASIRRGGTGELFF.

The chain has TRBV7-9 and TRBJ2-2, with D maybe TRBD1 (5 bases). Germline CDR1 SEHNR, CDR2 FQNEAQ (reference sequence). The CDR3 runs 14 residues. V was trimmed by 4 bases and J by 4 bases, leaving 10 bases between them. The CDR3 here is CASSSTVFTGELFF. The CDR3 DNA reads TGTGCCAGCAGCTCGACAGTTTTCACCGGGGAGCTGTTTTTT.

J is TRBJ2-7 and V is TRBV5-1, with a weak D call TRBD1 (6 bases). There are 15 residues in the CDR3. Germline lookup yields CDR1 SGHRS and CDR2 YFSETQ. The V end was cut by 3 bases, the J end by 5 bases, with 18 bases between. The CDR3 bases are TGCGCCAGCAGCTGGTTGGCCAACAGGGAGAACGAGCAGTACTTC. It is translated as CASSWLANRENEQYF.

Here the CDR3 reads CASSQGTGPRPQHF. CDR3 coding DNA: TGCGCCAGCAGCCAAGGGACAGGGCCTAGGCCCCAGCATTTT. The gene calls are TRBV4-1 and TRBJ1-5; TRBD1 agrees at 8 bases. Germline V lookup: CDR1 MGHRA, CDR2 YSYEKL. V was clipped by 1 base and J by 9 bases; unmatched bases: 5. The CDR3 runs to 14 residues.

Remarks on this clone: Other nucleotide sequences in the sample specify the same CDR3. V is TRBV19 and J is TRBJ1-1; no firm D call. V lost 3 bases and J lost 4, with 6 bases in between. CDR3 length: 12 amino acids. The germline CDR1 and CDR2 sequences are LNHDA and SQIVND (reference sequence). This chain's CDR3 is CASSIGVTEAFF. The CDR3 DNA follows: TGTGCCAGTAGTATCGGGGTCACTGAAGCTTTCTTT.

V is TRBV18 and J is TRBJ1-4; 8 bases align to TRBD1. CDR3 size: 15 residues. The germline gives CDR1 KGHSH, CDR2 LQKENI. V dropped 6 bases and J dropped 6; count of bases not matched to a gene: 9. The CDR3 loop reads CASSQGQGADEKLFF. CDR3 bases: TGTGCCAGCTCCCAGGGCCAGGGGGCTGATGAAAAACTGTTTTTT. Full variable domain (remainder filled in from reference TRBV18 and TRBJ1-4): NAGVMQNPRHLVRRRGQEARLRCSPMKGHSHVYWYRQLPEEGLKFMVYLQKENIIDESGMPKERFSAEFPKEGPSILRIQQVVRGDSAAYFCASSQGQGADEKLFFGSGTQLSVL.

The rearrangement links TRBV18 to TRBJ2-7; 9 nucleotides line up with TRBD1. The CDR3 runs 15 residues. V shed 3 bases and J 4 bases; nucleotides not matched to a gene: 7. Germline CDR1 and CDR2: KGHSH and LQKENI. The CDR3 protein is CASSPGGQGTYEQYF. In DNA form, the CDR3 reads TGTGCCAGCTCACCTGGCGGACAGGGGACGTACGAGCAGTACTTC.

The chain has TRBV30 and TRBJ1-4; the match to TRBD1 covers 7 bases. The junction had 6 bases not matched to a gene; V was cut back by 3 bases and J by 5 bases. The CDR3 covers 14 residues. The germline V gene has CDR1 GTSNPN and CDR2 SVGIG (reference sequence). DNA of the CDR3: TGTGCCTGGAGCTCCGGGACAGAAAATGAAAAACTGTTTTTT. Amino acids: CAWSSGTENEKLFF.

The gene calls are TRBV28 and TRBJ2-7, with D possibly TRBD1 on 6 matching bases. Germline V gene lookup returns CDR1 MDHEN and CDR2 SYDVKM. CDR3 length equals 15 residues. V was cut by 6 bases and J by 4 bases, with 19 bases left in between. DNA for the CDR3: TGTGCCAGCAGCGAAGGGGGACACATAACGTACGAGCAGTACTTC. Its protein product is CASSEGGHITYEQYF.

V and J are TRBV3-1 (or the pseudogene TRBV3-2) and TRBJ1-2; a possible D gene is TRBD1 (6 bases). The V end was cut by 4 bases, the J end by 5 bases, with 14 bases between. Germline V lookup: CDR1 LGHDT, CDR2 YNNKEL (reference sequence). The CDR3 has 14 amino acids. In nucleotides, the CDR3 is TGTGCCAGCAGCCTTCCAGGGGTAGAGTATGGCTACACCTTC. This gives the protein CASSLPGVEYGYTF.